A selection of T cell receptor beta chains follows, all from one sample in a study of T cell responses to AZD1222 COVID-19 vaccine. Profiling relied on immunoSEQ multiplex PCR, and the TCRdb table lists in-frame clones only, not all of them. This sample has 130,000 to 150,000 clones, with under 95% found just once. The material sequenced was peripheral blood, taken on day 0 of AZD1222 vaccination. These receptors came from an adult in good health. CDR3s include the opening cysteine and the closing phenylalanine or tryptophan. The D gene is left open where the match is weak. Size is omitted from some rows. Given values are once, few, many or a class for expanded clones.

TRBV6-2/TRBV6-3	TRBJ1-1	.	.	TGTGCCAGCAGTCCCGAGATGTGGATGGACAGTGAAGCTTTCTTT	CASSPEMWMDSEAFF
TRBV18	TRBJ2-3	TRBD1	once	TGTGCCAGCTCACCACCACTCCCACAGGGGCCCCAAGAAGATACGCAGTATTTT	CASSPPLPQGPQEDTQYF
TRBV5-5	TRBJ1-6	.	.	TGTGCCAGCAGCTTGGAAGGAGATAATTCACCCCTCCACTTT	CASSLEGDNSPLHF
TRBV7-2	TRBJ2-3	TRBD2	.	TGTGCCAGCAGCTTATCCCGGGGGGTTACAGATACGCAGTATTTT	CASSLSRGVTDTQYF
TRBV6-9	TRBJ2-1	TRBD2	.	TGTGCCAGCAGTTATTCTAGCGGGAGGGCCTTTGAGCAGTTCTTC	CASSYSSGRAFEQFF
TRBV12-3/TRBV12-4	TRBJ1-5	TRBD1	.	TGTGCCAGCAGTCTGGACAGGGGGCTATCCCAGCATTTT	CASSLDRGLSQHF
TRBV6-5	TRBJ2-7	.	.	TGTGCCAGCAGAGGGGGCGGGGGCCTCTCCTACGAGCAGTACTTC	CASRGGGGLSYEQYF
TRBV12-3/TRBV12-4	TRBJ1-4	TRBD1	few	TGTGCCAGCAGTGACAGGGCTTATGAAAAACTGTTTTTT	CASSDRAYEKLFF
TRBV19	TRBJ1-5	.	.	TGTGCCAGTAGGAAGGATAGATATAGCAATCAGCCCCAGCATTTT	CASRKDRYSNQPQHF
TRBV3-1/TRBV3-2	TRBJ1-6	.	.	TGTGCCAGCAGCCCCTACTTGGGCAATAATTCACCCCTCCACTTT	CASSPYLGNNSPLHF
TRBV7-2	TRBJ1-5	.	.	TGTGCCAGCAGCCTTCGGGGAGGCAATCAGCCCCAGCATTTT	CASSLRGGNQPQHF
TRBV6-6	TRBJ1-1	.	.	TGTGCCAGCAAACAGGAGGCTTTGGACACTGAAGCTTTCTTT	CASKQEALDTEAFF
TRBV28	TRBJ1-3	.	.	TGTGCCAGCGTTGGACAGCCCAGACGGGTAGACACCATATATTTT	CASVGQPRRVDTIYF
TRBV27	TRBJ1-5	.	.	TGTGCCAGCAGCGCGGTCGGGAGTTCCAATCAGCCCCAGCATTTT	CASSAVGSSNQPQHF
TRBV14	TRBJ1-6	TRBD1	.	TGTGCCAGCAGCCAAGATAGCTGGACAGGCCATAATTCACCCCTCCACTTT	CASSQDSWTGHNSPLHF
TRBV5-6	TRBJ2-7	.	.	TGTGCCAGCACCTTATCGACCCGTGGGCCCTACGAGCAGTACTTC	CASTLSTRGPYEQYF
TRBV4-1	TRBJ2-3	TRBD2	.	TGCGCCAGCAGCCAAGAGCCCCATGGACTAGCGTTGACAGATACGCAGTATTTT	CASSQEPHGLALTDTQYF
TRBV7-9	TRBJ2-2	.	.	TGTGCCAGCAGCTTAGGACTCGGGGAGCTGTTTTTT	CASSLGLGELFF
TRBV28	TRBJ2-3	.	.	TGTGCCAGCAAGGGGGGCCTAACGCAGTATTTT	CASKGGLTQYF
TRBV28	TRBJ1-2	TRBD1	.	TGTGCCAGCGGTGGACAGGGTACCTTCGGCTATGGCTACACCTTC	CASGGQGTFGYGYTF
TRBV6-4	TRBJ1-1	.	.	TGTGCCAGCAGTGACAGGGCAAACACTGAAGCTTTCTTT	CASSDRANTEAFF
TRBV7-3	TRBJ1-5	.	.	TGTGCCAGCAGCTTAAGGGGAGGGGATCAGCCCCAGCATTTT	CASSLRGGDQPQHF
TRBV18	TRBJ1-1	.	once	TGTGCCAGCTCACCACTTTGGGGGGGGAACACTGAAGCTTTCTTT	CASSPLWGGNTEAFF
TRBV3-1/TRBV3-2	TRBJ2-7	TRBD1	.	TGTGCCAGCAGCCATTGGGACAGGTCCTACGAGCAGTACTTC	CASSHWDRSYEQYF
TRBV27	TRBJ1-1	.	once	TGTGCCAGCACTCGTTTGAGTAGACAGGCGGGCACTGAAGCTTTCTTT	CASTRLSRQAGTEAFF
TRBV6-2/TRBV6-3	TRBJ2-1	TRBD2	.	TGTGCCAGCAGTTACTCCGGGACTAGCGGGAGTTCCTACAATGAGCAGTTCTTC	CASSYSGTSGSSYNEQFF
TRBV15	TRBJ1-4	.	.	TGTGCCACCAGCAGGGCGGGGGAAAAACTGTTTTTT	CATSRAGEKLFF
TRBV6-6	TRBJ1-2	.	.	TGTGCCAGCAGTTACCGCCGAGGGGGGCAAGTAAATGGCTACACCTTC	CASSYRRGGQVNGYTF
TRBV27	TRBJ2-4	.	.	TGTGCCAGCAGTTTATGGGGTGGGGCGGGGGCCAAAAACATTCAGTACTTC	CASSLWGGAGAKNIQYF
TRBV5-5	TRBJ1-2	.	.	TGTGCCAGCAGCTTGGCCAGGTATGGCTACACCTTC	CASSLARYGYTF
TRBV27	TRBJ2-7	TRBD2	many	TGTGCCAGCAGTTTATTAACCGGGGGGGAGCAGTACTTC	CASSLLTGGEQYF
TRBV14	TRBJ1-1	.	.	TGTGCCAGCAGCCAAGAGAGGGGGACTGAAGCTTTCTTT	CASSQERGTEAFF
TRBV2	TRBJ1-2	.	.	TGTGCCAGCACAAGCGGGCGTAACTATGGCTACACCTTC	CASTSGRNYGYTF
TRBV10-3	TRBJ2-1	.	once	TGTGCCATCAGTGAGCCGGGACATGCCCGAATGGATGAGCAGTTCTTC	CAISEPGHARMDEQFF
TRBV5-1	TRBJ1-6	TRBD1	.	TGCGCCAGCAGCCTACGGGACAGCTTTAATTCACCCCTCCACTTT	CASSLRDSFNSPLHF
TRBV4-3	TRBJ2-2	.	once	TGCGCCAGCAGTCCTGCAGGGTACCCACCCGGGGAGCTGTTTTTT	CASSPAGYPPGELFF
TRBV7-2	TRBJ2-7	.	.	TGTGCCAGCAGCTACGCCCCGGGACTCCTACCGTCCTACGAGCAGTACTTC	CASSYAPGLLPSYEQYF
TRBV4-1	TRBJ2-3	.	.	TGCGCCAGCAGCCAAGGGCCCAGCACAGATACGCAGTATTTT	CASSQGPSTDTQYF
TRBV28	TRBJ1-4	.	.	TGTGCCACTACGCAGGCCGGGCATGAAAAACTGTTTTTT	CATTQAGHEKLFF
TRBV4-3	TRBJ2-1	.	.	TGCGCCAGCAGCCAAGATGGGAACCGTTACAATGAGCAGTTCTTC	CASSQDGNRYNEQFF
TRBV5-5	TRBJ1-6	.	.	TGTGCCAGTCGCACCTCCTATAATTCACCCCTCCACTTT	CASRTSYNSPLHF
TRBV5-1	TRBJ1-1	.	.	TGCGCCAGCAGCTTGTTGGGTCCAGGGAATACTGAAGCTTTCTTT	CASSLLGPGNTEAFF